These 10 T cell receptor beta chains came from one sample sequenced in a study of blood T cell repertoires in COVID-19. Method: immunoSEQ multiplex PCR; TCRdb's copy keeps in-frame clones and lacks some. Here the sample spans hundreds of thousands of clones, just over 85% being singletons. Sequenced: PBMCs or T cells enriched from blood (not recorded which). The receptor set was obtained from a young man who had recovered from COVID-19.

For the CDR3, the DNA is TGTGCCAGCAGTATCGGGAGTAGGAACGAGCAGTACTTC. Its translation is CASSIGSRNEQYF. The chain employs TRBV2 and TRBJ2-7; the D gene is possibly TRBD2 (6 bases). This CDR3 region has 13 residues. CDR1 SNHLY and CDR2 FYNNEI come from the germline V gene. V gave up 5 bases and J gave up 5 bases, with 13 bases separating them.

The gene calls are TRBV6-5 and TRBJ1-5; 7 bases are shared with TRBD1. The CDR3 extends over 15 amino acids. Germline V gene data show CDR1 as MNHEY and CDR2 as SVGAGI. Trimming cost V 6 bases and J 2 bases; bases outside gene matches: 7. CDR3 sequence: CASSRGQAGNQPQHF. Written as DNA, the CDR3 is TGTGCCAGCAGCCGCGGACAGGCTGGCAATCAGCCCCAGCATTTT.

The chain combines TRBV27 with TRBJ2-7, with 7 bases matching TRBD1. This CDR3 has 13 residues. V was pared by 8 bases and J by 7 bases, with 11 bases of the junction left unmatched. The germline gives CDR1 MNHEY, CDR2 SMNVEV (reference sequence). CDR3 sequence reads: CASGSYRGGEQYF. CDR3 nucleotides: TGTGCCAGCGGATCTTACAGGGGTGGGGAGCAGTACTTC.

This clone was recorded a few times. This chain connects TRBV3-1 (or the pseudogene TRBV3-2) to TRBJ2-7; 9 bases fit TRBD2. In germline, CDR1 is LGHDT, CDR2 YNNKEL (reference sequence). CDR3 length equals 14 residues. Unmatched junction bases numbered 5, after V lost 8 bases and J lost 0 bases. The CDR3 region has the DNA TGTGCCAGCGGCGGGGGGGTTATCTCCTACGAGCAGTACTTC. As protein: CASGGGVISYEQYF.

V and J are TRBV29-1 and TRBJ2-3; D is ambiguous. The CDR3 has 12 residues. CDR1 is SQVTM and CDR2 is ANQGSEA in the germline V gene. The V and J ends lost 2 bases and 1 base respectively, with 4 bases between them. DNA for the CDR3: TGCAGCGTTGAACTAGGCACAGATACGCAGTATTTT. Protein product: CSVELGTDTQYF.

The chain carries TRBV19 and TRBJ2-2; TRBD2 is a possible D gene (5 bases). The V end lost 5 bases, the J end lost 5 bases, and 6 bases lay between the germline ends. This CDR3 contains 12 residues. Germline CDR1 is LNHDA and CDR2 is SQIVND (reference sequence). CDR3 sequence: CASSSGTGELFF. The CDR3 coding sequence is TGTGCCAGTAGTTCGGGGACCGGGGAGCTGTTTTTT.

The chain is built from TRBV30 and TRBJ1-1; D is uncertain. Looked up from germline, CDR1 is GTSNPN and CDR2 is SVGIG (reference sequence). The ends were cut back, 4 bases at V and 11 bases at J, with 14 bases in the middle. The CDR3 is made up of 11 amino acids. Written as DNA, the CDR3 is TGTGCCTGGACCCAAGCGCCTGGGGCTTTCTTT. This encodes CAWTQAPGAFF.

The table lists this clone with a few counts. V and J are TRBV13 and TRBJ1-1; 8 nucleotides match TRBD1. Trimming took 4 bases from V and 4 from J; bases not matched to a gene: 11. The CDR3 runs 16 residues. Germline CDR1 reads PRHDT; CDR2 reads FYEKMQ (reference sequence). As DNA, the CDR3 is TGTGCCAGCAGCTCGGACAGGGCTAGCATGGGCACTGAAGCTTTCTTT. As protein: CASSSDRASMGTEAFF.

CDR3 loop: CASSQQGRDRGHGYTF. In nucleotides, the CDR3 is TGTGCCAGCAGCCAACAAGGGAGGGACAGGGGCCATGGCTACACCTTC. The V gene is TRBV3-1 (or the pseudogene TRBV3-2), the J gene TRBJ1-2, with TRBD1 matching over 10 bases. The junction had 9 bases not matched to a gene; V was cut back by 2 bases and J by 6 bases. Germline CDR1 reads LGHDT; CDR2 reads YNNKEL (reference sequence). The CDR3 runs to 16 residues.

The chain links TRBV18 to TRBJ1-3, with TRBD1 as a possible D gene (6 bases). Trimming took 1 base from V and 0 from J, leaving 10 bases between them. The V gene's germline CDR1 is KGHSH and CDR2 LQKENI. The length of the CDR3 is 16 residues. CDR3 loop: CASSPLQGTSGNTIYF. CDR3 nucleotides: TGTGCCAGCTCACCACTTCAGGGGACCTCTGGAAACACCATATATTTT.